This is a list of T cell receptor beta chains from one sample in a study of blood T cells in healthy people across ages. TCRdb reanalysed the 5' RACE reads using MiXCR and keeps one entry per CDR3 protein. The sample lists 1,300,000 or so distinct CDR3 sequences; approximately 60% were seen once. Sequenced sample: blood. The receptors shown here come from a man aged 18 to 29 in good health. Each CDR3 is given with its conserved first and last residue. D genes are given only for firm matches. Only part of the rows carry a size: once, few, many, or a class if the clone is expanded.

>NA|17|TRBJ2-3|TRBV4-1|NA
TGCGCCAGCAGCCAAACTCCGGGACGGCCAAGGGCAGATACGCAGTATTTT
CASSQTPGRPRADTQYF
>many|16|TRBJ2-2|TRBV3-1|NA
TGTGCCAGCAGCCAGGAGGGACACATAAACACCGGGGAGCTGTTTTTT
CASSQEGHINTGELFF
>NA|14|TRBJ2-3|TRBV9|NA
TGTGCCAGCAGCGTCGACAGGCACACAGATACGCAGTATTTT
CASSVDRHTDTQYF
>NA|15|TRBJ2-5|TRBV10-2|TRBD1
TGCGCCAGCAGTCAGACAGGGGCCAAGGAAGAGACCCAGTACTTC
CASSQTGAKEETQYF
>NA|15|TRBJ1-5|TRBV5-1|NA
TGCGCCAGCAGCCCTACCACAGGCAGCAATCAGCCCCAGCATTTT
CASSPTTGSNQPQHF
>NA|18|TRBJ2-5|TRBV6-2/TRBV6-3|NA
TGTGCCAGCAGTTACGGGGGGTTCCTCAAGGTACAGCAAGAGACCCAGTACTTC
CASSYGGFLKVQQETQYF
>few|14|TRBJ2-1|TRBV7-9|TRBD1
TGTGCGGAGATCCCGGGACAGGGGGACAATGAGCAGTTCTTC
CAEIPGQGDNEQFF
>NA|15|TRBJ1-4|TRBV4-1|NA
TGCGCCAGCAGCTACCGTGGGCAGCTTAATGAAAAACTGTTTTTT
CASSYRGQLNEKLFF
>NA|14|TRBJ1-1|TRBV29-1|NA
TGCAGCGTTGTCTCCCCCGCGGGGGGCACTGAAGCTTTCTTT
CSVVSPAGGTEAFF
>few|18|TRBJ2-6|TRBV25-1|TRBD1
TGTGCCAGCTCCTCCGGGACAGGGGTAGGGGAGGAGGCCAACGTCCTGACTTTC
CASSSGTGVGEEANVLTF
>NA|12|TRBJ2-5|TRBV10-3|TRBD1
TGTGCCATCAGTGAACGACAGGGGGCCCAGTACTTC
CAISERQGAQYF
>NA|15|TRBJ2-7|TRBV6-6|NA
TGTGCCAGCAGCCCTCAGGGCGGGTTTCTCTACGAGCAGTACTTC
CASSPQGGFLYEQYF
>NA|21|TRBJ2-3|TRBV3-1|TRBD2
TGTGCCAGCAGCCAAAGCCCCCCTGAGTTGGCGGGGGACTGGACCGCAGATACGCAGTATTTT
CASSQSPPELAGDWTADTQYF
>NA|12|TRBJ2-5|TRBV29-1|NA
TGCAGCGTTGAAGTCACCCCGGAGACCCAGTACTTC
CSVEVTPETQYF
>NA|15|TRBJ2-1|TRBV6-2/TRBV6-3|TRBD1
TGTGCCAGCAGTCAGGGGGACAGGGACATCAATGAGCAGTTCTTC
CASSQGDRDINEQFF
>NA|18|TRBJ2-3|TRBV4-3|TRBD1
TGCGCCAGCAGCCAATCGCCGGGACAGGGGTCCAATCCAGATACGCAGTATTTT
CASSQSPGQGSNPDTQYF
>few|15|TRBJ1-2|TRBV6-5|TRBD1
TGTGCCAGCAGTTTCGGGACAGGGGGTGACTATGGCTACACCTTC
CASSFGTGGDYGYTF